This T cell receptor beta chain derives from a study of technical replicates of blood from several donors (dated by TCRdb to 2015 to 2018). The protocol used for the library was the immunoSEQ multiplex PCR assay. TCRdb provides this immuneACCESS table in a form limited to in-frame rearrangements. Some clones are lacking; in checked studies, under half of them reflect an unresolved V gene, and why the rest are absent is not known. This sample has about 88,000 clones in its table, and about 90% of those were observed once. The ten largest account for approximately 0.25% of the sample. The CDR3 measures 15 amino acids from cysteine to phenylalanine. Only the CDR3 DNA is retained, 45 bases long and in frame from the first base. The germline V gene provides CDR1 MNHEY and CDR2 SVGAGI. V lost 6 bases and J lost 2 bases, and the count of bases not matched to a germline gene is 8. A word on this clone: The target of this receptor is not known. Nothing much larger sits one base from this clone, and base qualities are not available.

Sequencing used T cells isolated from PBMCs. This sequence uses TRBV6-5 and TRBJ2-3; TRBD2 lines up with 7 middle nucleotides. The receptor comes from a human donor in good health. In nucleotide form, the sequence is TGTGCCAGCAGCCCCGGGACTATTGACACAGATACGCAGTATTTT. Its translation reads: CASSPGTIDTDTQYF.